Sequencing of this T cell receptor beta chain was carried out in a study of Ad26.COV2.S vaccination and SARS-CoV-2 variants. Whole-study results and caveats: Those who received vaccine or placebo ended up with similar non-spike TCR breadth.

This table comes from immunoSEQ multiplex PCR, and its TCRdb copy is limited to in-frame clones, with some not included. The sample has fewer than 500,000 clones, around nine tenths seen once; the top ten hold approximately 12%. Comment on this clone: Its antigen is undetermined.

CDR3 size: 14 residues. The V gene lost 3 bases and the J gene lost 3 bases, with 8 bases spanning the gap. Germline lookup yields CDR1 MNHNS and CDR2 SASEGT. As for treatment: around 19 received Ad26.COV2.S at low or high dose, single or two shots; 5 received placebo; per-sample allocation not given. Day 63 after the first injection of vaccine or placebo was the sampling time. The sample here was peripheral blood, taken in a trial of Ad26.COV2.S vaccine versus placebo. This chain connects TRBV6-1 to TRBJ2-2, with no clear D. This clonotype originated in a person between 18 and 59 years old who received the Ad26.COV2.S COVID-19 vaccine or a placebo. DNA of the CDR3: TGTGCCAGCAGTGAGAGTTCTTACACCGGGGAGCTGTTTTTT. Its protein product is CASSESSYTGELFF.